The clone carrying this T cell receptor (beta chain) was counted ten times or more. Its antigen remains unidentified. Regions amplified from RNA transcripts were the TCR beta CDR3 regions. A set of HTBI primers served as the primers for a first-round RT-PCR of the TCR CDR3. TCRdb itself ran the multiplex PCR reads through MiXCR, one entry per CDR3 protein. The sample carries fewer than 650,000 distinct CDR3 sequences, less than 15% recorded once. The data stem from a study of T cells in Graves' hyperthyroidism and ophthalmopathy. General study results and limits: Most expanded thyroid clonotypes above 0.001 also appeared in blood.

Trimming pared 2 bases from V and 0 bases from J, leaving 8 bases between. The CDR3 covers 15 residues. The germline V gene encodes CDR1 KGHSH and CDR2 LQKENI. A lack of ophthalmopathy progression within 18 months defined stable Graves' hyperthyroidism. PBMCs stemmed from 10 ml fresh peripheral blood. The chain employs TRBV18 and TRBJ2-1; D may be TRBD2 (5 bases). The sequence came from a woman in her thirties or forties with Graves' hyperthyroidism. Source material: blood. As DNA, the CDR3 is TGTGCCAGCTCACCAGGACGGGGCTCCTACAATGAGCAGTTCTTC. It yields the protein CASSPGRGSYNEQFF.